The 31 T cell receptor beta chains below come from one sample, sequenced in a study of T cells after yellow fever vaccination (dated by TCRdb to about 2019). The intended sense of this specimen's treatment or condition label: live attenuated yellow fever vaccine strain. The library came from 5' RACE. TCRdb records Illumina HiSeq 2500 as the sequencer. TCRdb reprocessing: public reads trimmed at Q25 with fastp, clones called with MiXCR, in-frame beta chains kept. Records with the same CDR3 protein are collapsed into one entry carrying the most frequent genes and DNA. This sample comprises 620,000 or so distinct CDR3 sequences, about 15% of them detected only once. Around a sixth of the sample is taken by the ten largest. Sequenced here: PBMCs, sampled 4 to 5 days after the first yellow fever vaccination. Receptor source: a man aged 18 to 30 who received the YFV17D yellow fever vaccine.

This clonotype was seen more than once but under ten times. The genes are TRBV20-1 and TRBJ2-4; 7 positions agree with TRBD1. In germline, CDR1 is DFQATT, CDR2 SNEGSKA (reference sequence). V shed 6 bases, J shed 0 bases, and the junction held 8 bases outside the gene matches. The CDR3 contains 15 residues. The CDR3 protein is CSARGTVRAKNIQYF. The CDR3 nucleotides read TGCAGTGCCAGGGGGACAGTGCGAGCCAAAAACATTCAGTACTTC.

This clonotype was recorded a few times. The CDR3 DNA sequence: TGTGCCAGCAGGACTAGCGGTGCTGGTACGCAGTATTTT. Translated: CASRTSGAGTQYF. The chain is built from TRBV12-3 or TRBV12-4 and TRBJ2-3, with 9 bases matching TRBD2. Unmatched junction bases numbered 6, after V lost 6 bases and J lost 8 bases. The CDR3 is 13 residues long.

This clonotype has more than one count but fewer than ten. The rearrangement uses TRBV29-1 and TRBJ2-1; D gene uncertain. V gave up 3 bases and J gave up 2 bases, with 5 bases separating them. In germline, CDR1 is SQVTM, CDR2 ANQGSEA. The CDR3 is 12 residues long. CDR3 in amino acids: CSVDSTYNEQFF. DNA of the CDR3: TGCAGCGTTGACAGTACCTACAATGAGCAGTTCTTC.

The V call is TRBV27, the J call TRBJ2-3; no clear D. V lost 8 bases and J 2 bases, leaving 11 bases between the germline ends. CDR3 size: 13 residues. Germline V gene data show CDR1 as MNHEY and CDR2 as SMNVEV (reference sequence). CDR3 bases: TGTGCCAGCCTCAGGACCCCCACAGATACGCAGTATTTT. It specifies CASLRTPTDTQYF.

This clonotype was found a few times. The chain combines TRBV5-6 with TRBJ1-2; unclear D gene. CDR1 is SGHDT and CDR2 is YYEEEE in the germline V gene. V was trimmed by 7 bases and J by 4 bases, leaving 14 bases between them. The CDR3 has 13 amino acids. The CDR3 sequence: CASSGRTPYGYTF. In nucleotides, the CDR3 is TGTGCCAGCTCCGGGCGGACCCCCTATGGCTACACCTTC.

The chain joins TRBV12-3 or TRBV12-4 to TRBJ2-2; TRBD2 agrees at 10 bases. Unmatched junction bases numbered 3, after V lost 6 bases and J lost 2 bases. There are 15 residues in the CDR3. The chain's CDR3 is CASSRTSGNTGELFF. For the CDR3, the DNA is TGTGCCAGCAGCCGGACTAGCGGAAACACCGGGGAGCTGTTTTTT.

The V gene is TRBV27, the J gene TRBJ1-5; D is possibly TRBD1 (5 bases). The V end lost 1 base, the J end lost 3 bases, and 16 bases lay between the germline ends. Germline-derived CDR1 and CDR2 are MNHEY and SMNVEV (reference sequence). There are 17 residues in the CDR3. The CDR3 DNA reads TGTGCCAGCAGTTTATTCTCCTGGGGACGGCTCAATCAGCCCCAGCATTTT. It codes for CASSLFSWGRLNQPQHF.

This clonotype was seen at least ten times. This CDR3 is CASSSHRGRHTGELFF. As DNA, the CDR3 is TGTGCCAGCAGCTCCCATAGGGGTCGGCACACCGGGGAGCTGTTTTTT. This sequence joins TRBV11-2 and TRBJ2-2; weak D call: TRBD1 (5 bases). The CDR3 sequence is 16 residues long. V was clipped by 4 bases and J by 3 bases, with 15 bases between them. Germline values: CDR1 SGHAT, CDR2 FQNNGV. The variable domain in full, completed from reference TRBV11-2 and TRBJ2-2, reads EAGVAQSPRYKIIEKRQSVAFWCNPISGHATLYWYQQILGQGPKLLIQFQNNGVVDDSQLPKDRFSAERLKGVDSTLKIQPAKLEDSAVYLCASSSHRGRHTGELFFGEGSRLTVL.

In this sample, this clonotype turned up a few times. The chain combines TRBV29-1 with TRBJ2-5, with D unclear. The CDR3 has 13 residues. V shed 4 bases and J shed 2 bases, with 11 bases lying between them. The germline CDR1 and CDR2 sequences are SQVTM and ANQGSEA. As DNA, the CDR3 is TGCAGCGTTGTGTGGCAAGTGCAAGAGACCCAGTACTTC. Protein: CSVVWQVQETQYF.

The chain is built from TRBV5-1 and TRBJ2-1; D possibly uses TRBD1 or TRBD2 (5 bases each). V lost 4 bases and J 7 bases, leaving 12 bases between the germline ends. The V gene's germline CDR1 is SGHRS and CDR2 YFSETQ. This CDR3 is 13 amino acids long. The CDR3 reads CASSQTEGNEQFF. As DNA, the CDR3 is TGCGCCAGCAGCCAAACTGAGGGGAATGAGCAGTTCTTC.

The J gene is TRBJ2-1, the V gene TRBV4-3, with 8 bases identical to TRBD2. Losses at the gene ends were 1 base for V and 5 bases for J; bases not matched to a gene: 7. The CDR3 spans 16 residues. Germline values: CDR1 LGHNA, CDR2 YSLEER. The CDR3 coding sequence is TGCGCCAGCAGCCAAGTGGGGCGGGGGGACAACAATGAGCAGTTCTTC. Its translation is CASSQVGRGDNNEQFF.

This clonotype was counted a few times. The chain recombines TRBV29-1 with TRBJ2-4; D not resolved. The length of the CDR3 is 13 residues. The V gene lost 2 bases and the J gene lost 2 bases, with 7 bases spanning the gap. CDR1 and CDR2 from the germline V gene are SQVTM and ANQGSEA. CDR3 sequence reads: CSVEFPTKNIQYF. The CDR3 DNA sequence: TGCAGCGTTGAATTCCCCACCAAAAACATTCAGTACTTC.

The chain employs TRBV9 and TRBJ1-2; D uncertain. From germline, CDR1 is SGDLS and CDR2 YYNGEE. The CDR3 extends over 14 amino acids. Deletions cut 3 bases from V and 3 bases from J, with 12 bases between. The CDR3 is CASSGRRLDYGYTF. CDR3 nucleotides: TGTGCCAGCAGCGGTAGACGGCTAGACTATGGCTACACCTTC.

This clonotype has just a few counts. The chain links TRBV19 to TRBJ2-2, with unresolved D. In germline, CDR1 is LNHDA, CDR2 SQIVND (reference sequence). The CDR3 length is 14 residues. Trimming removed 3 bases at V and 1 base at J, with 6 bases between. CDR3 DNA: TGTGCCAGTAGTATTAACAGGAACACCGGGGAGCTGTTTTTT. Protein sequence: CASSINRNTGELFF.

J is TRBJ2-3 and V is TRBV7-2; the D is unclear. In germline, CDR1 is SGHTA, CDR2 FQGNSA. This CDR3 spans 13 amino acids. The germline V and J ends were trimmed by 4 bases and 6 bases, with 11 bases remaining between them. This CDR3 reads CASSSNLRDTQYF. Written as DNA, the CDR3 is TGTGCCAGCAGCTCCAACCTTAGGGATACGCAGTATTTT.

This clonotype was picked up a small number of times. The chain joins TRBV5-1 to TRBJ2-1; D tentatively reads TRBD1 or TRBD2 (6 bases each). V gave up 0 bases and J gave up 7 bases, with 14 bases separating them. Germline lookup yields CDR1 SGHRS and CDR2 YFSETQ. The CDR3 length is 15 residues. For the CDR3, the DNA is TGCGCCAGCAGCTTGGCGGGGGCGGCCTCAAATGAGCAGTTCTTC. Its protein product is CASSLAGAASNEQFF. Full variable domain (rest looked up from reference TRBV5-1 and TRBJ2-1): KAGVTQTPRYLIKTRGQQVTLSCSPISGHRSVSWYQQTPGQGLQFLFEYFSETQRNKGNFPGRFSGRQFSNSRSEMNVSTLELGDSALYLCASSLAGAASNEQFFGPGTRLTVL.

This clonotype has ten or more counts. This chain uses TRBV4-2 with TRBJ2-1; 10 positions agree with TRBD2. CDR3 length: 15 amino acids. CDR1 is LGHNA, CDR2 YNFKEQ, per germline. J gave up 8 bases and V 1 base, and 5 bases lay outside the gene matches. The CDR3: CASSQGAGGLDEQFF. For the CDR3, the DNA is TGTGCCAGCAGCCAAGGAGCGGGGGGGCTTGATGAGCAGTTCTTC.

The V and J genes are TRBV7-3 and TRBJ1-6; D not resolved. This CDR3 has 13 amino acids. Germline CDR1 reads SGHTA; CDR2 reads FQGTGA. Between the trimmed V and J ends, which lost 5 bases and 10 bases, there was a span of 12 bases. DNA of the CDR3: TGTGCCAGCAGCGCCGACCTGAACTCACCCCTCCACTTT. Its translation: CASSADLNSPLHF.

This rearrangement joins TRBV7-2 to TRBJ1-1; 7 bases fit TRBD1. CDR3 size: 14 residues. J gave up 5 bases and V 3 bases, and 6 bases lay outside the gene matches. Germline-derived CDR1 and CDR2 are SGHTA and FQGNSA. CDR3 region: CASSLTQGSTEAFF. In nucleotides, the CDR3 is TGTGCCAGCAGCTTGACACAGGGGAGTACTGAAGCTTTCTTT.

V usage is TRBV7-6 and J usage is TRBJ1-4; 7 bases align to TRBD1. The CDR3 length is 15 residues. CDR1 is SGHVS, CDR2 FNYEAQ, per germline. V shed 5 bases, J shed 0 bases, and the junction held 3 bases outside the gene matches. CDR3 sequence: CASSLRGTTNEKLFF. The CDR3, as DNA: TGTGCCAGCAGCCTCAGGGGGACAACTAATGAAAAACTGTTTTTT.

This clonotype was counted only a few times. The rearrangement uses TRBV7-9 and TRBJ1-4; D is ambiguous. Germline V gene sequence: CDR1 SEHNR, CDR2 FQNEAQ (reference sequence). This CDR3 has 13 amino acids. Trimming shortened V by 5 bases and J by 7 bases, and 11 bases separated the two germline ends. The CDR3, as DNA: TGTGCCAGCAGCGGACCAGGAGGTGAAAAACTGTTTTTT. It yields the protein CASSGPGGEKLFF.

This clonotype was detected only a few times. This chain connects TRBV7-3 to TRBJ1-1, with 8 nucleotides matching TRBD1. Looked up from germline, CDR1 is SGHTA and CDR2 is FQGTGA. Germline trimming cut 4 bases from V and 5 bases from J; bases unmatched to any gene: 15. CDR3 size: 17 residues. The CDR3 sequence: CASSSPRGGQGRTEAFF. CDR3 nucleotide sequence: TGTGCCAGCAGCTCGCCCAGGGGCGGACAGGGCCGAACTGAAGCTTTCTTT.

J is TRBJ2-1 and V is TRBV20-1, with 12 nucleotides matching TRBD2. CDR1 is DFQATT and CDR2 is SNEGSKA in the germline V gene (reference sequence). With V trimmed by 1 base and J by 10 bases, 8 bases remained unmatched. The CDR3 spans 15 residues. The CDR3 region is CSARASTSGGREQFF. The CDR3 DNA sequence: TGCAGTGCTAGAGCTTCGACTAGCGGGGGCCGGGAGCAGTTCTTC.

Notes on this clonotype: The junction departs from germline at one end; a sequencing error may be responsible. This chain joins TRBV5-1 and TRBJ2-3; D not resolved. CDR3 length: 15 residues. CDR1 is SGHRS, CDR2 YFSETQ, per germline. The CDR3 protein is CASCFSNSGPDTQYF. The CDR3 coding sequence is TGCGCCAGCTGCTTCAGTAACTCCGGCCCAGATACGCAGTATTTT.

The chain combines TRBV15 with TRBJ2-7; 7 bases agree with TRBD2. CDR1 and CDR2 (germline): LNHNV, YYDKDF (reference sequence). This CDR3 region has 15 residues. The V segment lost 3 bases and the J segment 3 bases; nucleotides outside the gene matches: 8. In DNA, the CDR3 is TGTGCCACCAGCAGGTCTCCTAGCGGATTCTACGAGCAGTACTTC. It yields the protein CATSRSPSGFYEQYF.

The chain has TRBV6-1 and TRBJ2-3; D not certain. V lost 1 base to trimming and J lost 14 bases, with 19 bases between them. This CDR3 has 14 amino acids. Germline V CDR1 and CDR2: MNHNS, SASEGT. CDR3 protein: CASSEERWAAIGYF. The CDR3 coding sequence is TGTGCCAGCAGTGAAGAACGTTGGGCGGCCATAGGGTATTTT.

DNA for the CDR3: TGTGCCAGCAGTTTAGGTGTGGGCGGAAATGAAAAACTGTTTTTT. The encoded protein is CASSLGVGGNEKLFF. The rearrangement joins TRBV27 to TRBJ1-4; no reliable D call. Trimming removed 2 bases from V and 5 bases from J, with 12 bases in between. CDR1 is MNHEY and CDR2 is SMNVEV in the germline V gene (reference sequence). The CDR3 is 15 residues long.

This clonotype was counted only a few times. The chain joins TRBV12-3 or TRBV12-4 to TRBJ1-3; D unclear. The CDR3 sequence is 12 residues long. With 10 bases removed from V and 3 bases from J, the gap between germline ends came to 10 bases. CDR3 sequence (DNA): TGTGCCAACGTCGGAGATGGAAACACCATATATTTT. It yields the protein CANVGDGNTIYF.

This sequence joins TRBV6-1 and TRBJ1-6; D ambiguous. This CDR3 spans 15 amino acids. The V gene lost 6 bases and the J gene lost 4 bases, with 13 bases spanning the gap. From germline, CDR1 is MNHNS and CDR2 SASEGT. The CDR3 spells CASRTTKAYNSPLHF. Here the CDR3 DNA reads TGTGCCAGCAGAACAACAAAAGCTTATAATTCACCCCTCCACTTT.

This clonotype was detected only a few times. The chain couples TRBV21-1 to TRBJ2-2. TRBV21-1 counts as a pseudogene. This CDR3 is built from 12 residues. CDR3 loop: CASGKESGELFF. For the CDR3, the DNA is TGTGCCAGCGGGAAGGAATCCGGGGAGCTGTTTTTT.

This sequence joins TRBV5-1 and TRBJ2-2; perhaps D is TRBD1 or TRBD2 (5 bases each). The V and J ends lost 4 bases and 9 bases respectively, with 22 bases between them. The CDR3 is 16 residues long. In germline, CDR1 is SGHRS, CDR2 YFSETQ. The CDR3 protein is CASSPVMGRRWWELFF. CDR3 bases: TGCGCCAGCAGCCCGGTAATGGGACGCCGATGGTGGGAGCTGTTTTTT.